This T cell receptor (beta chain) was retrieved from a study of human T cells and chemical hapten exposure. Across the study: Sensitization involved placing 2% DPC onto a 2 cm by 2 cm region of upper inner arm skin. Weekly diphenylcyclopropenone doses were given to patients' scalps across the approximately 24-week study. TCR yields differed between samples (mainly from small differences in pooled library volume).

Time point given: patch test 1, 2 weeks after DPC sensitization. Treatment of the sample: therapeutic diphenylcyclopropenone sensitization with weekly scalp DPC. This clonotype has ten or more counts. The CDR3 sequence is 13 residues long. V was cut by 0 bases and J by 16 bases, with 16 bases left in between. Germline V gene lookup returns CDR1 SGHDN and CDR2 FVKESK. TCRdb analysed the RACE reads with MiXCR anew, one entry per CDR3 protein. The sample records around 380,000 distinct CDR3 sequences, 4.8% being singletons. The sequencing used whole blood, collected in connection with sensitization to the hapten diphenylcyclopropenone (DPC). This receptor was taken from a woman in her forties or fifties with alopecia areata. Some clones in this sample may be carry-over from other donors' samples. The rearrangement joins TRBV14 to TRBJ2-1; D is possibly TRBD1 or TRBD2 (5 bases each). The chain's CDR3 is CASSQDIGAWVFF. The CDR3 DNA is TGTGCCAGCAGCCAAGATATCGGGGCTTGGGTCTTCTTC.